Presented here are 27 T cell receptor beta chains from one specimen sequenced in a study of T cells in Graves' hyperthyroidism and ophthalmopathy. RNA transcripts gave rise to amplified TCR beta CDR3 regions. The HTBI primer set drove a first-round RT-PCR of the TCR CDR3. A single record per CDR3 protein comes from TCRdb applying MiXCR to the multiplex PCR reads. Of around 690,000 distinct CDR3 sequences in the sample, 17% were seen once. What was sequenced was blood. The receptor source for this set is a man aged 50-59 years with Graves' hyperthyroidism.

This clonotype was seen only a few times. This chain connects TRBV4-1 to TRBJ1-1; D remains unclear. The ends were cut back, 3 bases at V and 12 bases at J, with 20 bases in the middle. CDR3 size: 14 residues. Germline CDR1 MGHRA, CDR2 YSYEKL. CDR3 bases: TGCGCCAGCAGCCAGGAGCAAAGGGTCCTGGGGTCTTTCTTT. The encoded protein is CASSQEQRVLGSFF.

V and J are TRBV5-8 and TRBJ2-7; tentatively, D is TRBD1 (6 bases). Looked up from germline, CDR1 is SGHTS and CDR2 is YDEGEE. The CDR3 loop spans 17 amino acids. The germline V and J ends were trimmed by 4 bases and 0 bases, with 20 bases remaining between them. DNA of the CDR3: TGTGCCAGCAGCCCGGGATCAGGGGCCCAGAGCTCCTACGAGCAGTACTTC. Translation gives CASSPGSGAQSSYEQYF.

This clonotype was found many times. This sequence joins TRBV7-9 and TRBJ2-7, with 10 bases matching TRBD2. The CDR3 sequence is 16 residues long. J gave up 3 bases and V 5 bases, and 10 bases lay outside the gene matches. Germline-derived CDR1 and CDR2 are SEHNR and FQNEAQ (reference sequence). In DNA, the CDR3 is TGTGCCAGCAGCGAGCTAGCGGGAGCTCGATTCTACGAGCAGTACTTC. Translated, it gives CASSELAGARFYEQYF.

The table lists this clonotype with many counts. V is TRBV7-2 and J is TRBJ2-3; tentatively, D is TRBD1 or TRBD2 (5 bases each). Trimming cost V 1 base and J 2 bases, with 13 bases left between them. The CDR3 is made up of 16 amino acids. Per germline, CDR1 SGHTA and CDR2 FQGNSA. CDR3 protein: CASSLGSGRATDTQYF. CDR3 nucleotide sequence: TGTGCCAGCAGCTTAGGGTCAGGGCGGGCCACAGATACGCAGTATTTT.

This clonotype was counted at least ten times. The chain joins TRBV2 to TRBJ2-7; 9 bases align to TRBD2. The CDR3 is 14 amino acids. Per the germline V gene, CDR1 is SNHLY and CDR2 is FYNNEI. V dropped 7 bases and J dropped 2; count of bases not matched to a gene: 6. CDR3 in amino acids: CASKVAGGPYEQYF. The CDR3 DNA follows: TGTGCCAGCAAGGTTGCGGGAGGGCCCTACGAGCAGTACTTC.

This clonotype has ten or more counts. The CDR3, as DNA: TGTGCCAGCAGCTTGGGTAGTAGCGGGGTACAAGAGACCCAGTACTTC. It yields the protein CASSLGSSGVQETQYF. The J gene is TRBJ2-5, the V gene TRBV11-2, with TRBD2 identical over 8 bases. There are 16 residues in the CDR3. V trimming: 3 bases; J trimming: 2 bases; junction bases outside the gene matches: 8. The germline gives CDR1 SGHAT, CDR2 FQNNGV.

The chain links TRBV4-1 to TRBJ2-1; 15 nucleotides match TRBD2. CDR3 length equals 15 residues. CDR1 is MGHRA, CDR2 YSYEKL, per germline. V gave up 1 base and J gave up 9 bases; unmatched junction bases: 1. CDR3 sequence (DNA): TGCGCCAGCAGCCAAGGGACTAGCGGGAGGGGTGAGCAGTTCTTC. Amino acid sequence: CASSQGTSGRGEQFF.

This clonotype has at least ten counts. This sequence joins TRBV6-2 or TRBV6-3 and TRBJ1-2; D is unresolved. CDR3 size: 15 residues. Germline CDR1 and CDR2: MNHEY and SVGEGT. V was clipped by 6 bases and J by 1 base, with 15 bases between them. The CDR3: CASRPSAVRNYGYTF. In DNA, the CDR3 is TGTGCCAGCAGGCCGTCGGCGGTTCGTAACTATGGCTACACCTTC.

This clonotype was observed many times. In DNA form, the CDR3 reads TGCAGTGCTAGAGTCGGACCCGGGACTAGCGGGAGTTATGAGCAGTTCTTC. Translating gives CSARVGPGTSGSYEQFF. The chain has TRBV20-1 and TRBJ2-1; 14 bases align to TRBD2. Germline CDR1 DFQATT, CDR2 SNEGSKA (reference sequence). The CDR3 has 17 amino acids. The V and J ends lost 1 base and 8 bases, in that order; junction bases with no gene match: 10.

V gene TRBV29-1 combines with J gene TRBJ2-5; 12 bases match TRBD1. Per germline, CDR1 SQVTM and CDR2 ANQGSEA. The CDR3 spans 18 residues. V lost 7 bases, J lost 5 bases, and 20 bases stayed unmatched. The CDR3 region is CSAPFLGQGALPAETQYF. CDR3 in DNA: TGCAGCGCCCCATTTTTGGGACAGGGGGCGCTTCCCGCGGAGACCCAGTACTTC.

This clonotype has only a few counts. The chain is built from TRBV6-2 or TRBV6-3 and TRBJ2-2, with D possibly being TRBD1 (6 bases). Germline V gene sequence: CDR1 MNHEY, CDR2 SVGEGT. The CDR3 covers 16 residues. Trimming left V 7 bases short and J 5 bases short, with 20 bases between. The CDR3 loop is CASNDPWGQTTGELFF. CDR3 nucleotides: TGTGCCAGCAATGATCCTTGGGGACAAACAACCGGGGAGCTGTTTTTT.

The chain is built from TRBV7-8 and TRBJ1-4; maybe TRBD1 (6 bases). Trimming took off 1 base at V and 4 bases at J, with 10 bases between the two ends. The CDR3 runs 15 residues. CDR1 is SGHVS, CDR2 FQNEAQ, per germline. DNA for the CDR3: TGTGCCAGCAGCTTAGTTGGACAGAGTAATGAAAAACTGTTTTTT. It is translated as CASSLVGQSNEKLFF. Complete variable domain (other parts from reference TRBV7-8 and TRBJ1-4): GAGVSQSPRYKVAKRGQDVALRCDPISGHVSLFWYQQALGQGPEFLTYFQNEAQLDKSGLPSDRFFAERPEGSVSTLKIQRTQQEDSAVYLCASSLVGQSNEKLFFGSGTQLSVL.

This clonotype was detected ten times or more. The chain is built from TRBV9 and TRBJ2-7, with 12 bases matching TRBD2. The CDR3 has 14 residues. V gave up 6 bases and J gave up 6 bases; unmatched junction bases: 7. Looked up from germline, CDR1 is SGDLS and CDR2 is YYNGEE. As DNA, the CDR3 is TGTGCCAGCAACGAACTAGCGGGAGGAGGCGAGCAGTACTTC. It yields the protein CASNELAGGGEQYF.

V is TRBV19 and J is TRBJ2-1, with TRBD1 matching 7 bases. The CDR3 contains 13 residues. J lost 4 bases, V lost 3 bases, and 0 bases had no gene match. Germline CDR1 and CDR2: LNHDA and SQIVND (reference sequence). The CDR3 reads CASSMGQYNEQFF. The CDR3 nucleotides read TGTGCCAGTAGTATGGGACAGTACAATGAGCAGTTCTTC. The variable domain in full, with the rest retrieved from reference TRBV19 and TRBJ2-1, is DGGITQSPKYLFRKEGQNVTLSCEQNLNHDAMYWYRQDPGQGLRLIYYSQIVNDFQKGDIAEGYSVSREKKESFPLTVTSAQKNPTAFYLCASSMGQYNEQFFGPGTRLTVL.

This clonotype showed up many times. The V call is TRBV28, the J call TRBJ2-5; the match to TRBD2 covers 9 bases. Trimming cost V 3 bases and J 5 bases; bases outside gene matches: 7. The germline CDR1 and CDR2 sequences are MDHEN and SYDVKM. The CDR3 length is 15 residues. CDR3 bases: TGTGCCAGCAGTTTTGGCGGGAGGGGAGAGGAGACCCAGTACTTC. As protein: CASSFGGRGEETQYF.

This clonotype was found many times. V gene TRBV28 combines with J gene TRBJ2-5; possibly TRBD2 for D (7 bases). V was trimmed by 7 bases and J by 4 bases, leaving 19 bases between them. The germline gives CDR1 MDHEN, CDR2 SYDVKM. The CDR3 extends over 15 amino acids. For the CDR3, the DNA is TGTGCCAGCAACTTAAACCGTCGGGGGGCAGAGACCCAGTACTTC. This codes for CASNLNRRGAETQYF.

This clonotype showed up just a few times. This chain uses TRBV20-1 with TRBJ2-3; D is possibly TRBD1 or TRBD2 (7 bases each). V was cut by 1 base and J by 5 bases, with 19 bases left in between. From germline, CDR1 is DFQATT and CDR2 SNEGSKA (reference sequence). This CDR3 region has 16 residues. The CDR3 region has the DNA TGCAGTGCTAGAGCTGCTGCGCAGGGGGGGCAAGATACGCAGTATTTT. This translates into CSARAAAQGGQDTQYF.

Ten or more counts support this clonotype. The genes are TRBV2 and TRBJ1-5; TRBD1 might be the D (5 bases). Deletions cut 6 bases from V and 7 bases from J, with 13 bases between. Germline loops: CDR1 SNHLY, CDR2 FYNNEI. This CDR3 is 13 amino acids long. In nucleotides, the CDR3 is TGTGCCAGCAGGGAGGGACGCTGGCAGCCCCAGCATTTT. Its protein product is CASREGRWQPQHF.

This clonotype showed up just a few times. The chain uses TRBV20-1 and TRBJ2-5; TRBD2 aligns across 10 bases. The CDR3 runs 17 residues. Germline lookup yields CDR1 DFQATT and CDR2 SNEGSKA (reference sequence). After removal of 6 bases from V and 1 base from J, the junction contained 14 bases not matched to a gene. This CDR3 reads CSADRRWRTSGQETQYF. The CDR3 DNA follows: TGCAGTGCCGACCGGAGGTGGAGGACTAGCGGCCAAGAGACCCAGTACTTC.

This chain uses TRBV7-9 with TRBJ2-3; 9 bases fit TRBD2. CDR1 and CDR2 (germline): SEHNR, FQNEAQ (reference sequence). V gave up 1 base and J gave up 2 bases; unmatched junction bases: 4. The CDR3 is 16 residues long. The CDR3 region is CASSLGLADVTDTQYF. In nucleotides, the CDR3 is TGTGCCAGCAGCTTAGGACTAGCGGACGTCACAGATACGCAGTATTTT. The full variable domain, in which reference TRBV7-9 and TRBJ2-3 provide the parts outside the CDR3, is DTGVSQNPRHKITKRGQNVTFRCDPISEHNRLYWYRQTLGQGPEFLTYFQNEAQLEKSRLLSDRFSAERPKGSFSTLEIQRTEQGDSAMYLCASSLGLADVTDTQYFGPGTRLTVL.

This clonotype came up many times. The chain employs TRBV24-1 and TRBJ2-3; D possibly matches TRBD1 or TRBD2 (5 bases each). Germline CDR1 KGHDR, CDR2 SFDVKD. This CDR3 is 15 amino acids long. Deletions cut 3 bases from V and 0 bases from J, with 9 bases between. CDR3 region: CATSDTGTSTDTQYF. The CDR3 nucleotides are TGTGCCACCAGTGATACTGGGACGAGCACAGATACGCAGTATTTT.

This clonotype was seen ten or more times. DNA for the CDR3: TGTGCCAGCAGCTTACACAGGGGGTACGAGCAGTACTTC. It encodes CASSLHRGYEQYF. The V gene is TRBV11-2, the J gene TRBJ2-7; TRBD1 agrees at 8 bases. Germline loops: CDR1 SGHAT, CDR2 FQNNGV. The CDR3 length is 13 residues. J gave up 4 bases and V 2 bases, and 1 base lay outside the gene matches.

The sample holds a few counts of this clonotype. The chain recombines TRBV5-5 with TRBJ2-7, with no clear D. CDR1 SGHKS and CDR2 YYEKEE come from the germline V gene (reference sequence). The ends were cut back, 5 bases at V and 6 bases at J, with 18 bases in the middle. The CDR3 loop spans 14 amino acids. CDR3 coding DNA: TGTGCCAGCAGTCCTCACATGAACCTCGGCGAGCAGTACTTC. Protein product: CASSPHMNLGEQYF.

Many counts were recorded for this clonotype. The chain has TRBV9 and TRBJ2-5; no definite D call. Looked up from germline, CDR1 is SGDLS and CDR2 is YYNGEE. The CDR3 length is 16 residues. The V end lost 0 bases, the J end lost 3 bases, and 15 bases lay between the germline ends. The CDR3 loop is CASSVAPFLGEETQYF. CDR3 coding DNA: TGTGCCAGCAGCGTAGCCCCATTCTTAGGCGAAGAGACCCAGTACTTC.

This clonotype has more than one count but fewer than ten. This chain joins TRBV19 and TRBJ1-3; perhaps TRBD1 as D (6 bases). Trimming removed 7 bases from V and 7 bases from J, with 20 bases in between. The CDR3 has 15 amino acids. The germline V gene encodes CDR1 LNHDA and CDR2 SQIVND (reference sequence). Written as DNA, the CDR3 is TGTGCCAGTAAGAAAACAGGGATACGGCGGAACACCATATATTTT. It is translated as CASKKTGIRRNTIYF.

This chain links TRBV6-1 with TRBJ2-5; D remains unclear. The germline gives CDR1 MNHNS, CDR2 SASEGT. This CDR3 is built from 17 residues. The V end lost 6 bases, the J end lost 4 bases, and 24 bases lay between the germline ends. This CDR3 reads CASSSLLERQTGETQYF. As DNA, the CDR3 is TGTGCCAGCAGCAGTTTGCTTGAGAGGCAAACGGGAGAGACCCAGTACTTC.

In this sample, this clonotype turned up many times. The CDR3 loop reads CASSPPWAALEEFF. CDR3 coding DNA: TGTGCCAGCAGTCCCCCTTGGGCAGCGCTCGAGGAGTTCTTC. This chain connects TRBV12-3 or TRBV12-4 to TRBJ2-1; D ambiguous. Trimming took off 5 bases at V and 14 bases at J, with 22 bases between the two ends. CDR3 size: 14 residues.